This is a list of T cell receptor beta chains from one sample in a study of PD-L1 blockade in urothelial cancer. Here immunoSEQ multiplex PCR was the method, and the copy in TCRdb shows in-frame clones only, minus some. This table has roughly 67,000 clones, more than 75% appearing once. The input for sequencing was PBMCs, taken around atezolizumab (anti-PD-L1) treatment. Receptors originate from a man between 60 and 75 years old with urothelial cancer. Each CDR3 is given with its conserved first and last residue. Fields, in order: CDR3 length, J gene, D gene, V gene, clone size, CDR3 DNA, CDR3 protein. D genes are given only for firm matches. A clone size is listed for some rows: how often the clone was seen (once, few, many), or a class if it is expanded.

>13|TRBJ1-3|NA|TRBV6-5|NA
TGTGCCAGCACCGGGACTACCGGAAACACCATATATTTT
CASTGTTGNTIYF
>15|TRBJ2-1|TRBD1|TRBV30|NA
TGTGCCTGGACCACCGGGACAGGGATGAACAATGAGCAGTTCTTC
CAWTTGTGMNNEQFF
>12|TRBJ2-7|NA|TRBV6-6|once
TGTGCCAGCAGTTACCTGGAGGACGAGCAGTACTTC
CASSYLEDEQYF
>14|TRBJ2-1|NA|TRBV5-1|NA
TGCGCCAGCAGCTTGGGGAATCGGGGGAATGAGCAGTTCTTC
CASSLGNRGNEQFF
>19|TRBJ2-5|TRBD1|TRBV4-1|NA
TGCGCCAGCAGCCAAGTCGGACAGGGCGACTACCGCTCGTGGGAGACCCAGTACTTC
CASSQVGQGDYRSWETQYF
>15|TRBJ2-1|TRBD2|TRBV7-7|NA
TGTGCTAGCAGCTTAGGGCGGGGGGGATACAATGAGCAGTTCTTC
CASSLGRGGYNEQFF
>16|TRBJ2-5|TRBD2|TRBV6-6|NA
TGTGCCAGCAGTTACCGACCGCGGGGGGGCGGGGAGACCCAGTACTTC
CASSYRPRGGGETQYF
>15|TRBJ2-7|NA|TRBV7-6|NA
TGTGCCAGCAGCTTAAAGCCAACTAGCTCCTACGAGCAGTACTTC
CASSLKPTSSYEQYF
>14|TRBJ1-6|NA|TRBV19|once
TGTGCCAGTAGAATGAAGACAGGACCATTACCCCTCCACTTT
CASRMKTGPLPLHF
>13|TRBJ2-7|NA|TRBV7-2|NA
TGTGCCAGCCGTAGACAGGCCCCCTACGAGCAGTACTTC
CASRRQAPYEQYF
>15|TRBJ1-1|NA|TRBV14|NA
TGTGCCAGCAGCCCACACCCCAGGGGTGGAACTGAAGCTTTCTTT
CASSPHPRGGTEAFF
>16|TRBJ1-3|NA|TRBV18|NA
TGTGCCAGCTCACTCCGAAGGACAGATACTGGAAACACCATATATTTT
CASSLRRTDTGNTIYF
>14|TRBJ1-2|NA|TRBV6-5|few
TGTGCCACCAGACAACAGGGAAGTGCCGGTGGCTACACCTTC
CATRQQGSAGGYTF
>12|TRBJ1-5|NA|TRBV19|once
TGTGCCAGTGCATTGGGGGGTCAGCCCCAGCATTTT
CASALGGQPQHF
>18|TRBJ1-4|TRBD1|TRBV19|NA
TGTGCCAGTAGTCCTAGACGGGACAGGGGGTTGATGTATGAAAAACTGTTTTTT
CASSPRRDRGLMYEKLFF
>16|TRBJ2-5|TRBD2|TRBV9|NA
TGTGCCAGCAGCGTAGGAGCCGGGAGGGGCCAAGAGACCCAGTACTTC
CASSVGAGRGQETQYF
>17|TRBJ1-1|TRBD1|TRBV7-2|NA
TGTGCCAGCAGCTTAGGCGGGACAGGCTGGGGTAACACTGAAGCTTTCTTT
CASSLGGTGWGNTEAFF
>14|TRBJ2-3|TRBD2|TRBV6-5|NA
TGTGCCAGCAGGGTAACGGGGGGGCCTGATACGCAGTATTTT
CASRVTGGPDTQYF